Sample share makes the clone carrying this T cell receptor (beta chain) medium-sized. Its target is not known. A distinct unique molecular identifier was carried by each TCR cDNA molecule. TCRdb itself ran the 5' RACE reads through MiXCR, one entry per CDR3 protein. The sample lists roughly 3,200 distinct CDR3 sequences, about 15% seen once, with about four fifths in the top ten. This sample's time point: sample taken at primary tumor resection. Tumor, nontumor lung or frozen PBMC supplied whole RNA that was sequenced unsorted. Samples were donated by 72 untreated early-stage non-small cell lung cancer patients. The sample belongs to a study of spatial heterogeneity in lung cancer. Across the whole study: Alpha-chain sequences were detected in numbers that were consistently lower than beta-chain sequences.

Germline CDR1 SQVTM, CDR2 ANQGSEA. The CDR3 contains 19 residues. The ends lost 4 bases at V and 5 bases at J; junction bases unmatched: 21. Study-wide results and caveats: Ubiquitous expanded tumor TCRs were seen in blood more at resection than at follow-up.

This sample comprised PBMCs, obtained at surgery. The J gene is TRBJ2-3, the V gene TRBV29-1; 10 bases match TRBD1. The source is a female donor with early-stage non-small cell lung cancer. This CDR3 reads CSVVNWDRGRAGEVDTQYF. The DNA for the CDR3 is TGCAGCGTTGTGAATTGGGACAGGGGTCGAGCGGGAGAGGTAGATACGCAGTATTTT.